Below, one TCR beta chain is given with its context. Germline values: CDR1 LGHNA, CDR2 YSLEER. This CDR3 has 14 residues. V lost 0 bases to trimming and J lost 12 bases, with 17 bases between them. The record originates from a study of OX40 agonist ivuxolimab in advanced cancers. At the level of the study: Enrollees could have had prior anti-PD-1, anti-PD-L1 or anti-CTLA-4 therapy, which approximately 40% had received.

Some clones are missing from TCRdb's copy, which holds only in-frame ones; the method was immunoSEQ multiplex PCR. The data show roughly 74,000 clones, roughly 84% seen once. The sequencing here drew on CD4+ or CD8+ T cells sorted from blood, taken in a trial of the OX40 agonist ivuxolimab. This TCR was recovered from an adult with an advanced solid tumor such as melanoma, head and neck, liver or kidney cancer. The chain employs TRBV4-3 and TRBJ1-1; possible D gene TRBD1, 5 bases. For the CDR3, the DNA is TGCGCCAGCAGCCAAGATACGGGGGGAACAATATCTTTCTTT. It encodes CASSQDTGGTISFF.